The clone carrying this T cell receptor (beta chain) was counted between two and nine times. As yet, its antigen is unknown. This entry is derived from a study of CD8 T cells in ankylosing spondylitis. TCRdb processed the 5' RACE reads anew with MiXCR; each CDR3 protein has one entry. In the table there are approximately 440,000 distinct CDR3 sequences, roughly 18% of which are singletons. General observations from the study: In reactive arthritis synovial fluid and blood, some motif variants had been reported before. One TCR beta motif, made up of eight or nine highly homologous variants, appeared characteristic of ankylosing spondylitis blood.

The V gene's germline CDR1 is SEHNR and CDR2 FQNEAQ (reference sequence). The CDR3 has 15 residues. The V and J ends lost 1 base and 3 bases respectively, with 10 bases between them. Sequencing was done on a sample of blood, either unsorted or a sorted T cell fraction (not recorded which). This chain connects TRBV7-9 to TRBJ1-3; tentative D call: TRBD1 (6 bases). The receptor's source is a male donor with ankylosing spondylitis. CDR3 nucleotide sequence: TGTGCCAGCAGCTTAGGGGGGGGCCTTGGAAACACCATATATTTT. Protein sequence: CASSLGGGLGNTIYF.